The 14 T cell receptor beta chains in this list originate from one sample, sequenced in a study of PD-1 blockade in mismatch repair-deficient tumors. Clones were read by immunoSEQ multiplex PCR, and TCRdb kept only the in-frame ones, dropping some. The sample has tens of thousands of clones, approximately 81% seen once. This specimen was peripheral blood, taken 44 weeks after starting pembrolizumab. All receptors derive from an adult with mismatch repair-deficient cancer.

The chain links TRBV7-8 to TRBJ2-7, with TRBD1 matching 9 bases. Per the germline V gene, CDR1 is SGHVS and CDR2 is FQNEAQ. The CDR3 contains 15 residues. The trim removed 5 bases at V and 1 base at J, leaving 6 bases unmatched. As DNA, the CDR3 is TGTGCCAGCAGCGACCCTGGGACAGGGTCCTACGAGCAGTACTTC. Protein sequence: CASSDPGTGSYEQYF.

The rearrangement uses TRBV19 and TRBJ1-1; no firm D call. Germline loops: CDR1 LNHDA, CDR2 SQIVND (reference sequence). Trimming cost V 4 bases and J 1 base, with 10 bases left between them. The CDR3 runs to 14 residues. The CDR3, as DNA: TGTGCCAGTAGTAGGATAGATAAGAACACTGAAGCTTTCTTT. This translates into CASSRIDKNTEAFF.

Points on this clone: The same CDR3 also results from other DNA sequences found in this sample. V and J are TRBV4-3 and TRBJ1-1; D unclear. The V end was cut by 2 bases, the J end by 8 bases, with 6 bases between. This CDR3 is 11 amino acids long. Germline V lookup: CDR1 LGHNA, CDR2 YSLEER. The CDR3 sequence: CASSQFGEAFF. CDR3 in DNA: TGCGCCAGCAGCCAATTTGGGGAAGCTTTCTTT.

The chain uses TRBV5-1 and TRBJ2-5; TRBD2 aligns across 8 bases. Germline trimming cut 6 bases from V and 1 base from J; bases unmatched to any gene: 11. This CDR3 spans 16 amino acids. Germline CDR1 and CDR2: SGHRS and YFSETQ. CDR3 sequence reads: CASTRTAGVPQETQYF. As DNA, the CDR3 is TGCGCCAGCACCAGGACAGCGGGAGTACCCCAAGAGACCCAGTACTTC. Filled out from reference TRBV5-1 and TRBJ2-5, the complete variable domain reads KAGVTQTPRYLIKTRGQQVTLSCSPISGHRSVSWYQQTPGQGLQFLFEYFSETQRNKGNFPGRFSGRQFSNSRSEMNVSTLELGDSALYLCASTRTAGVPQETQYFGPGTRLLVL.

V gene TRBV2 combines with J gene TRBJ2-3, with 15 bases fitting TRBD2. The CDR3 covers 17 residues. Germline assignment: CDR1 SNHLY and CDR2 FYNNEI. J gave up 0 bases and V 6 bases, and 4 bases lay outside the gene matches. The CDR3 coding sequence is TGTGCCAGCAGCCGGGGACTAGCGGGAGGAAGCACAGATACGCAGTATTTT. Its protein is CASSRGLAGGSTDTQYF.

The J gene is TRBJ2-1, the V gene TRBV13; the match to TRBD2 covers 16 bases. Germline V gives CDR1 PRHDT, CDR2 FYEKMQ (reference sequence). The CDR3 has 16 residues. V lost 5 bases, J lost 8 bases, and 6 bases stayed unmatched. In DNA form, the CDR3 reads TGTGCCAGCAGCATCGGGACTAGCGGGAGGGCATATGAGCAGTTCTTC. Protein: CASSIGTSGRAYEQFF.

The rearrangement links TRBV7-9 to TRBJ1-4, with D hard to call. CDR3 length equals 14 residues. V shed 4 bases and J shed 8 bases, with 14 bases lying between them. The germline V gene encodes CDR1 SEHNR and CDR2 FQNEAQ (reference sequence). The DNA of the CDR3 is TGTGCCAGCAGCTCGGGTCAGCCCCGCGAAAAACTGTTTTTT. Amino acid sequence: CASSSGQPREKLFF.

This clone was counted a few times. V usage is TRBV4-1 and J usage is TRBJ1-5; D unresolved. CDR3 size: 14 residues. Germline V gene sequence: CDR1 MGHRA, CDR2 YSYEKL. V shed 4 bases and J shed 2 bases, with 9 bases lying between them. The CDR3 DNA follows: TGCGCCAGCAGCCTCCTCAAGGGCAATCAGCCCCAGCATTTT. Encoded protein: CASSLLKGNQPQHF.

V and J are TRBV11-2 and TRBJ1-2, with 7 bases matching TRBD1. Trimming at V came to 6 bases and at J to 3 bases, leaving 7 bases not matched to a gene. This CDR3 has 14 amino acids. Germline lookup yields CDR1 SGHAT and CDR2 FQNNGV. The CDR3 coding sequence is TGTGCCAGCAGATCTCAGGGGGAGGACTATGGCTACACCTTC. Amino acid sequence: CASRSQGEDYGYTF. Full variable domain (missing parts from reference TRBV11-2 and TRBJ1-2): EAGVAQSPRYKIIEKRQSVAFWCNPISGHATLYWYQQILGQGPKLLIQFQNNGVVDDSQLPKDRFSAERLKGVDSTLKIQPAKLEDSAVYLCASRSQGEDYGYTFGSGTRLTVV.

The chain has TRBV5-1 and TRBJ2-7; 7 bases align to TRBD2. V shed 0 bases and J 0 bases; nucleotides not matched to a gene: 6. Germline assignment: CDR1 SGHRS and CDR2 YFSETQ. The CDR3 totals 16 residues. DNA for the CDR3: TGCGCCAGCAGCTTGGGACCTAGCGGAAGCTCCTACGAGCAGTACTTC. Its translation is CASSLGPSGSSYEQYF.

The CDR3 sequence is CASSSNYELSYNEQFF. As DNA, the CDR3 is TGTGCCAGCAGCTCAAACTACGAGCTCTCCTACAATGAGCAGTTCTTC. This rearrangement joins TRBV11-3 to TRBJ2-1; D not certain. V dropped 4 bases and J dropped 0 bases, with 13 bases sitting between them. This CDR3 comprises 16 residues. Per the germline V gene, CDR1 is SGHNT and CDR2 is YENEEA.

The rearrangement joins TRBV5-1 to TRBJ2-7, with D possibly matching TRBD2 (6 bases). This CDR3 is 14 amino acids long. Germline CDR1 reads SGHRS; CDR2 reads YFSETQ. V was clipped by 4 bases and J by 6 bases, with 17 bases between them. The CDR3 region is CASSPEGLLREQYF. CDR3 sequence (DNA): TGCGCCAGCAGCCCGGAGGGACTGCTTCGCGAGCAGTACTTC.

The gene calls are TRBV4-2 and TRBJ2-7; the D is unclear. The CDR3 sequence is 13 residues long. Trimming stripped 0 bases from V and 4 bases from J, with 7 bases between. In germline, CDR1 is LGHNA, CDR2 YNFKEQ. The CDR3 DNA sequence: TGTGCCAGCAGCCAAGATGGAGTTTACGAGCAGTACTTC. It specifies CASSQDGVYEQYF.

This rearrangement joins TRBV4-2 to TRBJ2-2, with D possibly being TRBD2 (6 bases). There are 18 residues in the CDR3. Germline values: CDR1 LGHNA, CDR2 YNFKEQ. V was pared by 2 bases and J by 7 bases, with 23 bases between. The CDR3 sequence: CASSQSPREWEEGGELFF. The DNA of the CDR3 is TGTGCCAGCAGCCAAAGTCCCCGGGAGTGGGAGGAGGGCGGGGAGCTGTTTTTT.